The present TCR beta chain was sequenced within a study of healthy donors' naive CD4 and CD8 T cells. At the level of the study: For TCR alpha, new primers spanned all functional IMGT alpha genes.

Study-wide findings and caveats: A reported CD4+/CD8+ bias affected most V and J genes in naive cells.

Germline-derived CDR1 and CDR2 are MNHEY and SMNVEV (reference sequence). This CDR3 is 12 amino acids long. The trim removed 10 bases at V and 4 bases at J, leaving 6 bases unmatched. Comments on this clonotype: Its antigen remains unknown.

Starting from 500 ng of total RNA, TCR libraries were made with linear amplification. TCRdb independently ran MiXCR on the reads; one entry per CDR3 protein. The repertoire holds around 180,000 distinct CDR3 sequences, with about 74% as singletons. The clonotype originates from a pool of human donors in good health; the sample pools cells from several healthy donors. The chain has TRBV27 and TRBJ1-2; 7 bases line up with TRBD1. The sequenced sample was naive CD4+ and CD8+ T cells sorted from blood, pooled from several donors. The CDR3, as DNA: TGTGCCACCTTGGACAGGATCTATGGCTACACCTTC. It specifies CATLDRIYGYTF.